Reported below is one T cell receptor beta chain. The target antigen is unknown. The record originates from a study of shared clonotypes between healthy human individuals. Looking at the study overall: Per-donor plates numbered three CD4 naive, three CD4 memory, two CD8 naive and one CD8 memory. General observations from the study: Depth was large, yet rarefaction showed that sorted-subset sequencing was incomplete. Clonotypes shared by all four sorted-subset donors had higher generation probabilities than non-shared clonotypes.

Caucasian adults living in Nashville, Tennessee, provided all samples. The assay was immunoSEQ multiplex PCR, and TCRdb's table has in-frame clones only and misses some. Of about 730,000 clones listed, just under 75% are singletons. Germline V lookup: CDR1 MRHNA, CDR2 SNTAGT. The CDR3 length is 14 residues. V lost 5 bases, J lost 1 base, and 2 bases stayed unmatched. The chain uses TRBV6-4 and TRBJ1-1; TRBD1 matches 9 bases. The origin of this receptor is a woman in her 30s in good health. Source material: memory CD4+ T cells sorted from blood. As to subset: CD45RA-negative fraction. The DNA of the CDR3 is TGTGCCAGCAGTAGGGACAGGGAGAACACTGAAGCTTTCTTT. As protein: CASSRDRENTEAFF.